The rows below give T cell receptor beta chains drawn from one sample of a study of CD8+ T cells in alopecia areata. Assay: immunoSEQ multiplex PCR; the TCRdb copy retains only in-frame clones and omits some. The sample yields some 200,000 clones, about 63% seen once. The specimen was CD4+ T cells sorted from blood, collected at week 0. All receptors come from a human donor with alopecia areata. CDR3s leave out the opening cysteine and the closing phenylalanine or tryptophan. Rows may omit the clone size; those that give it use once, few, many or a size class.

V	J	size	CDR3
TRBV20-1	TRBJ1-1	many	SASQGGEAF
TRBV5-1	TRBJ2-6	-	ASRTGAGANVLT
TRBV30	TRBJ2-6	-	ASTRDRGPSGANVLT
TRBV9	TRBJ1-3	-	ASSVSGDNSGNTIY
TRBV6-6	TRBJ2-5	-	ASRRQGTGETQY
TRBV9	TRBJ1-6	-	ASSVAPSGTGNSPLH
TRBV12-5	TRBJ2-7	-	ASGLVTAEQY
TRBV5-1	TRBJ2-5	-	ASSLVGQQETQY
TRBV2	TRBJ2-3	few	ASKQFTDTQY
TRBV6-6	TRBJ2-1	-	ASSYSVGVYNEQF
TRBV30	TRBJ1-6	few	AWAPTAPVFNSPLH
TRBV29-1	TRBJ2-3	-	SVEPGASDTQY
TRBV29-1	TRBJ1-2	few	SVEDFGTGYGYT
TRBV6-5	TRBJ1-6	-	ASSQRGNLH
TRBV23-1	TRBJ2-3	-	ASSQSGEGGTDTQY
TRBV27	TRBJ2-7	-	ASSPTLGQLWREQY
TRBV2	TRBJ2-5	-	ASSRGPSRNRETQY
TRBV5-1	TRBJ2-7	-	ASSLDHTGLSYEQY
TRBV19	TRBJ2-6	many	ASSRGEGANVLT
TRBV20-1	TRBJ2-5	-	SPFKETQY
TRBV25-1	TRBJ2-1	once	ASRGDREQF
TRBV7-6	TRBJ2-7	once	ASSPVGQVSRGYEQY
TRBV9	TRBJ1-2	-	ASTLRTGNYGYT
TRBV29-1	TRBJ2-7	few	SVADGTYEQY
TRBV29-1	TRBJ2-3	-	SVRQDSTDTQY
TRBV29-1	TRBJ2-1	few	SVTGLWNEQF
TRBV10-3	TRBJ1-6	-	AISPAGGEGSPLH
TRBV7-2	TRBJ1-1	-	ASSHRYLNTEAF
TRBV25-1	TRBJ2-2	-	ASSGIQGQNTGELF
TRBV4-2	TRBJ1-2	-	ASSQEYSHRGVFGYT
TRBV18	TRBJ1-5	-	ASSPPDRVNQPQH
TRBV29-1	TRBJ2-7	-	SVETGGYEQY
TRBV30	TRBJ2-5	-	AWTTFAGAFQETQY
TRBV5-1	TRBJ2-1	-	ASSWTSGGAKF
TRBV4-1	TRBJ1-1	-	ASSYNPTATEAF
TRBV9	TRBJ2-1	many	ASSPGENEQF
TRBV6-5	TRBJ2-5	-	ASSTRLAGGETQY
TRBV4-1	TRBJ2-1	-	ASSTPWDRGKDEQF
TRBV29-1	TRBJ1-4	-	SAQGTNEKLF
TRBV6-1	TRBJ2-3	-	ASRTGTRGGDTQY
TRBV29-1	TRBJ2-7	few	SVAFPTGAYEQY
TRBV29-1	TRBJ2-2	-	SALLGTARNTGELF
TRBV4-1	TRBJ1-2	-	ASSQKERNYGYT
TRBV30	TRBJ1-2	-	AWSAAPGYT
TRBV19	TRBJ1-1	few	ATKNTEAF
TRBV30	TRBJ2-1	-	AYATGPYNEQF
TRBV5-1	TRBJ2-7	-	ASSPRTGYEQY
TRBV30	TRBJ1-2	-	AWSVSGYGYT
TRBV29-1	TRBJ2-2	-	SAGTVNTGELF
TRBV18	TRBJ1-2	-	ASSPEIGYGYT
TRBV11-3	TRBJ2-7	few	ASSERLVYEQY
TRBV7-9	TRBJ1-5	-	ASSPRGSNQPQH
TRBV27	TRBJ2-7	once	ASSRDRSYEQY